The rows below give T cell receptor beta chains drawn from one sample of a study of blood T cells in healthy people across ages. TCRdb itself ran the 5' RACE reads through MiXCR, one entry per CDR3 protein. The table has 800,000 or so distinct CDR3 sequences, just under 25% seen once. The same data also contributed to another study, on T cells of mothers and their children.

Source material: blood. The origin of the receptors is a boy aged 5-17 years in good health. Both conserved end residues are part of each CDR3. Each record gives: V gene, D gene, CDR3 length, J gene, clone size, CDR3 DNA, CDR3 protein. A D gene is named only where the DNA matches it firmly. Where a row states a size, it is once, few, many or the class of an expanded clone; other rows omit it.

v_gene: TRBV6-1; d_gene: TRBD1; len: 16; j_gene: TRBJ1-2; abundance: NA; CDR3nt: TGTGCCAGCAGTCCAGGGACAGGGGAATATGACTATGGCTACACCTTC; CDR3aa: CASSPGTGEYDYGYTF
v_gene: TRBV27; d_gene: NA; len: 15; j_gene: TRBJ2-1; abundance: few; CDR3nt: TGTGCCAGCAGGGGATACAGGAGCTCCTACAATGAGCAGTTCTTC; CDR3aa: CASRGYRSSYNEQFF
v_gene: TRBV20-1; d_gene: TRBD1; len: 14; j_gene: TRBJ2-1; abundance: NA; CDR3nt: TGCAGTGCTAGGTGGGGACAGGGTATGAATGAGCAGTTCTTC; CDR3aa: CSARWGQGMNEQFF
v_gene: TRBV2; d_gene: NA; len: 12; j_gene: TRBJ2-4; abundance: many; CDR3nt: TGTGCCAGCAAGTCACTTAGGAACATTCAGTACTTC; CDR3aa: CASKSLRNIQYF
v_gene: TRBV5-1; d_gene: TRBD1; len: 13; j_gene: TRBJ1-2; abundance: NA; CDR3nt: TGCGCCAGCAGCGCGGACAGGACCAATGGCTACACCTTC; CDR3aa: CASSADRTNGYTF
v_gene: TRBV6-5; d_gene: TRBD1; len: 14; j_gene: TRBJ1-1; abundance: NA; CDR3nt: TGTGCCAGCAGTTTCGGACAGGGATCCACTGAAGCTTTCTTT; CDR3aa: CASSFGQGSTEAFF
v_gene: TRBV29-1; d_gene: NA; len: 11; j_gene: TRBJ1-2; abundance: NA; CDR3nt: TGCAGCGCATGGACAGCCCATGGCTACACCTTC; CDR3aa: CSAWTAHGYTF
v_gene: TRBV11-2; d_gene: NA; len: 15; j_gene: TRBJ2-7; abundance: NA; CDR3nt: TGCGCCAGCAGCTTAGGCAGGGAGATACTCTACGAGCAGTACTTC; CDR3aa: CASSLGREILYEQYF
v_gene: TRBV5-1; d_gene: TRBD2; len: 16; j_gene: TRBJ2-7; abundance: NA; CDR3nt: TGCGGCAGCAGCTTGGGGGGGGCTAGCGGGCTCTACGAGCAGTACTTC; CDR3aa: CGSSLGGASGLYEQYF
v_gene: TRBV28; d_gene: NA; len: 16; j_gene: TRBJ1-4; abundance: NA; CDR3nt: TGTGCCAGCAGTTCAGACAGGTCTGCAACTAATGAAAAACTGTTTTTT; CDR3aa: CASSSDRSATNEKLFF
v_gene: TRBV20-1; d_gene: NA; len: 14; j_gene: TRBJ2-5; abundance: NA; CDR3nt: TGCAGTGCTAGAGGCGGGACCGCGCTAGAGACCCAGTACTTC; CDR3aa: CSARGGTALETQYF
v_gene: TRBV20-1; d_gene: NA; len: 13; j_gene: TRBJ2-4; abundance: NA; CDR3nt: TGCAGTGCTAGAGACGGGAGTAAAAACATTCAGTACTTC; CDR3aa: CSARDGSKNIQYF
v_gene: TRBV7-2; d_gene: NA; len: 15; j_gene: TRBJ2-3; abundance: NA; CDR3nt: TGTGCCAGCAGCTTAGACCACCTGAGCACAGATACGCAGTATTTT; CDR3aa: CASSLDHLSTDTQYF
v_gene: TRBV5-1; d_gene: TRBD2; len: 14; j_gene: TRBJ2-7; abundance: few; CDR3nt: TGCGCCAGCAGCTTGGAGGACAGCGGGAGGGAGCAGTACTTC; CDR3aa: CASSLEDSGREQYF
v_gene: TRBV20-1; d_gene: NA; len: 16; j_gene: TRBJ1-5; abundance: few; CDR3nt: TGCAGTGCTAGAGATACCGGGAGGAATAGCAATCAGCCCCAGCATTTT; CDR3aa: CSARDTGRNSNQPQHF
v_gene: TRBV29-1; d_gene: NA; len: 11; j_gene: TRBJ2-1; abundance: NA; CDR3nt: NA; CDR3aa: CSVVGGGAPFF
v_gene: TRBV5-1; d_gene: TRBD2; len: 15; j_gene: TRBJ2-1; abundance: NA; CDR3nt: TGCGCCAGCAGGGGCGGGGGGCCCCCTCTCGATGAGCAGTTCTTC; CDR3aa: CASRGGGPPLDEQFF
v_gene: TRBV4-3; d_gene: TRBD2; len: 15; j_gene: TRBJ2-7; abundance: NA; CDR3nt: TGCGCCAGCAGCCAAGACCTAGCGGACGCCTACGAGCAGTACTTC; CDR3aa: CASSQDLADAYEQYF
v_gene: TRBV21-1; d_gene: NA; len: 15; j_gene: TRBJ1-4; abundance: NA; CDR3nt: TGTGCCAGCAGCACTGGACAGGGGGCAAATGAAAAACTGTTTTTT; CDR3aa: CASSTGQGANEKLFF
v_gene: TRBV2; d_gene: TRBD2; len: 15; j_gene: TRBJ2-5; abundance: few; CDR3nt: TGTGCCAGCAGTGAAGCTAGCGGGGTACAAGAGACCCAGTACTTC; CDR3aa: CASSEASGVQETQYF
v_gene: TRBV25-1; d_gene: NA; len: 16; j_gene: TRBJ2-7; abundance: few; CDR3nt: TGTGCCAGCAGTGCGGTTAGCCCAAAACTAATCCACGAGCAGTACTTC; CDR3aa: CASSAVSPKLIHEQYF
v_gene: TRBV11-2; d_gene: NA; len: 16; j_gene: TRBJ2-4; abundance: NA; CDR3nt: TGTGCCAGCAGCGTCCCGGGTGGGGGGGCCAAAAACATTCAGTACTTC; CDR3aa: CASSVPGGGAKNIQYF
v_gene: TRBV11-2; d_gene: NA; len: 15; j_gene: TRBJ2-1; abundance: NA; CDR3nt: TGTGCCAGCAGCTTAAAACGTCAGGGATTCAATGAGCAGTTCTTC; CDR3aa: CASSLKRQGFNEQFF
v_gene: TRBV7-2; d_gene: NA; len: 13; j_gene: TRBJ2-7; abundance: NA; CDR3nt: TGTGCCAGCAGCTCCGGGCCAGGGACCGAGCAGTACTTC; CDR3aa: CASSSGPGTEQYF
v_gene: TRBV29-1; d_gene: NA; len: 11; j_gene: TRBJ2-5; abundance: NA; CDR3nt: TGCAGCGCAGGGGGGGAAGAGACCCAGTACTTC; CDR3aa: CSAGGEETQYF
v_gene: TRBV13; d_gene: NA; len: 14; j_gene: TRBJ2-5; abundance: NA; CDR3nt: TGTGCCAGCAGCTCGGTCCTGGGGCAAGAGACCCAGTACTTC; CDR3aa: CASSSVLGQETQYF
v_gene: TRBV29-1; d_gene: NA; len: 17; j_gene: TRBJ2-1; abundance: NA; CDR3nt: TGCAGTGTTGAATATCTTGGAGCGGACGACTCCTACAATGAGCAGTTCTTC; CDR3aa: CSVEYLGADDSYNEQFF
v_gene: TRBV7-9; d_gene: NA; len: 16; j_gene: TRBJ2-1; abundance: NA; CDR3nt: TGTGCCAGCAGCTCGACCGGCCAGCAGGCCTACAATGAGCAGTTCTTC; CDR3aa: CASSSTGQQAYNEQFF
v_gene: TRBV3-1; d_gene: TRBD2; len: 16; j_gene: TRBJ2-7; abundance: NA; CDR3nt: TGTGCCAGCAGCCTTGAGGGACTAGCGGAGGTTGGCGAGCAGTACTTC; CDR3aa: CASSLEGLAEVGEQYF
v_gene: TRBV29-1; d_gene: NA; len: 14; j_gene: TRBJ2-5; abundance: NA; CDR3nt: TGCAGCGTTGAAGATTTCCAGGAACAAGAGACCCAGTACTTC; CDR3aa: CSVEDFQEQETQYF
v_gene: TRBV11-2; d_gene: NA; len: 16; j_gene: TRBJ2-1; abundance: many; CDR3nt: TGTGCCAGCAGCCTAGGATTAGGAACTAGCACGGATGAGCAGTTCTTC; CDR3aa: CASSLGLGTSTDEQFF
v_gene: TRBV6-5; d_gene: NA; len: 11; j_gene: TRBJ1-2; abundance: few; CDR3nt: TGTGTCAGCAGTTACGGGTATGGCTACACCTTC; CDR3aa: CVSSYGYGYTF
v_gene: TRBV20-1; d_gene: TRBD1; len: 17; j_gene: TRBJ2-1; abundance: NA; CDR3nt: TGCAGTGCTAGAGATGGGGTAGGGACAGCCGCCTACAATGAGCAGTTCTTC; CDR3aa: CSARDGVGTAAYNEQFF